Listed here is a single TCR beta chain. The data derive from a study of blood T cell repertoires in COVID-19. The wider study: The origin of the acute and convalescent COVID-19 samples was the United States, Italy and Spain. PBMCs, B-cell-depleted T cells, or T cells were the source of the cDNA or gDNA that made up the material.

Original analysis: Scientists estimated how many nucleated cells there were by amplifying reference gene primers. Using immunoSEQ multiplex PCR, the repertoire was profiled, and TCRdb retains in-frame clones only, with some absent. V, J and clone size derive from that table, while D and trimming were established from the DNA sequence. This table has 120,000 to 150,000 clones, 75% to 90% appearing once. The Seattle patients, enrolled during active infection, were followed longitudinally. The sequence was obtained from a woman aged 55-69 years with COVID-19, enrolled during active disease. Sequenced input: peripheral blood.

CDR3: CASSLRQDQETQYF. DNA of the CDR3: TGTGCCAGCAGCCTTAGGCAGGACCAAGAGACCCAGTACTTC. The chain couples TRBV3-1 (or the pseudogene TRBV3-2) to TRBJ2-5; D is uncertain. This CDR3 comprises 14 residues. Germline CDR1 and CDR2: LGHDT and YNNKEL (reference sequence). The V and J ends lost 4 bases and 0 bases respectively, with 9 bases between them.